This T cell receptor (beta chain) was retrieved from a study of cytomegalovirus exposure and HLA in healthy donors. As for this clone: Its matching antigen is unknown.

Separation from the 666-subject first cohort characterized the roughly 130-subject validation cohort, to which the donors belonged. Using immunoSEQ multiplex PCR, the repertoire was profiled, and TCRdb retains in-frame clones only, with some absent. The top ten hold about 6% of the sample, which has over 100,000 clones, over 75% seen once. The CDR3 is 11 amino acids. Germline values: CDR1 MNHNY, CDR2 SVGAGI (reference sequence). Trimming took 6 bases from V and 0 from J, leaving 2 bases between them. Findings and limits, study-wide: Most TCR sequences were seen very rarely across donors, but some public TCRs occurred in many.

The sequencing input was PBMCs. The chain carries TRBV6-6 and TRBJ2-5; D is uncertain. The clonotype originates from a woman younger than 35 in good health and CMV-seropositive. CDR3 region: CASSNQETQYF. The DNA for the CDR3 is TGTGCCAGCAGCAACCAAGAGACCCAGTACTTC.